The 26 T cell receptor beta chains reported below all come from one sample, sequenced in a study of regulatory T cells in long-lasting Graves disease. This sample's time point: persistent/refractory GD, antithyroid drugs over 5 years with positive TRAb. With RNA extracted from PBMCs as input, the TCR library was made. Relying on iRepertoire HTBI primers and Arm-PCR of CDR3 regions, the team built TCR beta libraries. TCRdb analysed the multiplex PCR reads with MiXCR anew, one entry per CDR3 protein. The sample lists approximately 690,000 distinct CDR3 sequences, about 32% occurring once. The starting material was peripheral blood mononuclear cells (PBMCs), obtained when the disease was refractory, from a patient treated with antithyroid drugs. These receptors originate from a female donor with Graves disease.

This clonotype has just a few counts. The CDR3 sequence: CSATAGGTYGYTF. The DNA of the CDR3 is TGCAGTGCTACGGCAGGGGGGACCTATGGCTACACCTTC. The chain recombines TRBV20-1 with TRBJ1-2, with 7 nucleotides matching TRBD1. The V gene end was trimmed by 4 bases and the J gene end by 4 bases; junction bases not matched to a gene: 6. Germline V gene data show CDR1 as DFQATT and CDR2 as SNEGSKA (reference sequence). This CDR3 comprises 13 residues.

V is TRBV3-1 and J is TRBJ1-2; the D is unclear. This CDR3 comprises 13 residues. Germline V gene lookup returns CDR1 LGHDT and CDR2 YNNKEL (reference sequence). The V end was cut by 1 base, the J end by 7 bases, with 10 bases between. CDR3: CASSQGPAGGYTF. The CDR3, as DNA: TGTGCCAGCAGCCAAGGGCCAGCGGGTGGCTACACCTTC.

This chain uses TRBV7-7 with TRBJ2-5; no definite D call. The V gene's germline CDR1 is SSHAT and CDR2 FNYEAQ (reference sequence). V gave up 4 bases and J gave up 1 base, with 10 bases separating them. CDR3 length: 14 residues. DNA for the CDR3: TGTGCCAGCAGCTCCGGACCGCGCCAAGAGACCCAGTACTTC. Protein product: CASSSGPRQETQYF.

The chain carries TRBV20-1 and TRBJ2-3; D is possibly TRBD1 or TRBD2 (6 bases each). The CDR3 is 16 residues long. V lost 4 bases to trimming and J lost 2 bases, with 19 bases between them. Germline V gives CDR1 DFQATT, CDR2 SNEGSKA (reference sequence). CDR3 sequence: CSAKGVREPFTDTQYF. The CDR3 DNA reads TGCAGTGCTAAGGGGGTTCGGGAGCCTTTCACAGATACGCAGTATTTT.

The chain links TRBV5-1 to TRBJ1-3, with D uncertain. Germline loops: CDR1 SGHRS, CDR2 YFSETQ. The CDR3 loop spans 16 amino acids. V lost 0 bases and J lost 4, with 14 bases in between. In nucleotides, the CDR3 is TGCGCCAGCAGCTTGGGGGAGGCCCTGGAAGGAAACACCATATATTTT. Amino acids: CASSLGEALEGNTIYF.

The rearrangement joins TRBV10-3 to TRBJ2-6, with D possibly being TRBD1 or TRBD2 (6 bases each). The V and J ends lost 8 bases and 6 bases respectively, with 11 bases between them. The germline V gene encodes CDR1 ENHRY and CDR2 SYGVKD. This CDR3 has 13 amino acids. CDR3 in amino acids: CAIVGGLANVLTF. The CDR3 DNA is TGTGCCATCGTGGGGGGCCTGGCCAACGTCCTGACTTTC.

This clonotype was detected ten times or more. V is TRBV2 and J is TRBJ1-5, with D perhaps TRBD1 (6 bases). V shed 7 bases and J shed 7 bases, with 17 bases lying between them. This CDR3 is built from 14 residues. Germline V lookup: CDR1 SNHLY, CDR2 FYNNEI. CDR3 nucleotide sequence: TGTGCCAGCAAAGTAGGGACACAGCCCCAGCCCCAGCATTTT. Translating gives CASKVGTQPQPQHF.

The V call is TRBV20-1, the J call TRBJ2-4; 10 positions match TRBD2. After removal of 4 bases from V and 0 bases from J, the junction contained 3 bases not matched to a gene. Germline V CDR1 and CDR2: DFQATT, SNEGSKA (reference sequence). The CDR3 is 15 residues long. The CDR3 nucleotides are TGCAGTGCTACAGGACTAGCGGTAGCCAAAAACATTCAGTACTTC. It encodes CSATGLAVAKNIQYF.

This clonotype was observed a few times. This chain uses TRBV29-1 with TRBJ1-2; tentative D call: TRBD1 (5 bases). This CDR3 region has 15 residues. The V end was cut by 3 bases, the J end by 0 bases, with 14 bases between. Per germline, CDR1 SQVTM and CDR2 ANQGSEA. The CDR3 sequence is CSVDLAGKANYGYTF. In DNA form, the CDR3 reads TGCAGCGTTGATCTAGCAGGGAAAGCTAACTATGGCTACACCTTC.

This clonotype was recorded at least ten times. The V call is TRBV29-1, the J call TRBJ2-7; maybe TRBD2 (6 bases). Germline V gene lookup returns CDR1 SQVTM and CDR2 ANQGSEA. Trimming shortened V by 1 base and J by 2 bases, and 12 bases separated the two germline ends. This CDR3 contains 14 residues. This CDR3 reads CSVEVGGSTYEQYF. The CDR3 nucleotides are TGCAGCGTTGAAGTGGGGGGTTCGACCTACGAGCAGTACTTC.

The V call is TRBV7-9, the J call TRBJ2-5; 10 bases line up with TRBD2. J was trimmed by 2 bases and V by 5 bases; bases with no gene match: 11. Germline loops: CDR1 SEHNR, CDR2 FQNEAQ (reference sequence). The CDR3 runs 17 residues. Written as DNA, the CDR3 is TGTGCCAGCAGCCTGAACCCGGGACTAGCGCCTCAAGAGACCCAGTACTTC. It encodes CASSLNPGLAPQETQYF.

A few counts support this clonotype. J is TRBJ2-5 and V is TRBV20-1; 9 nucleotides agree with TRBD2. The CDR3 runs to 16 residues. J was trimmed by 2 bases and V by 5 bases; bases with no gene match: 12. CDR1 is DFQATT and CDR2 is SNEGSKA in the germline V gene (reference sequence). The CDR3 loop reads CSASPLTSGTQETQYF. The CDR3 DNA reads TGCAGTGCTTCTCCCCTGACTAGCGGAACACAAGAGACCCAGTACTTC.

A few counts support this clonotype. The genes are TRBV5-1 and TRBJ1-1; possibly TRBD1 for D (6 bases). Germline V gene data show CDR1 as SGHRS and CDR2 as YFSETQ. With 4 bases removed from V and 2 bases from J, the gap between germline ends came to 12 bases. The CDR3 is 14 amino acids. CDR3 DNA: TGCGCCAGCAGCGTGGACAGCCAAAACACTGAAGCTTTCTTT. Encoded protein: CASSVDSQNTEAFF.

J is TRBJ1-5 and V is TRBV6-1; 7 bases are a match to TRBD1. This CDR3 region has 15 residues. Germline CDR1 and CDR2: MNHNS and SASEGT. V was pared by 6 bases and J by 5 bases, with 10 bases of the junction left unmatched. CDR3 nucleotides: TGTGCCAGCAGCCAGGAGGACAGGCCGGATCAGCCCCAGCATTTT. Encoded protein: CASSQEDRPDQPQHF.

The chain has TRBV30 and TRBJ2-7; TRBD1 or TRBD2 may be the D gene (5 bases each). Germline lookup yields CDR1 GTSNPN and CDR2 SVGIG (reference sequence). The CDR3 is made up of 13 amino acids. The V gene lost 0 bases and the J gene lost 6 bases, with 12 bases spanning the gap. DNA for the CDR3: TGTGCCTGGAGTGTTGCGAGGGGTTCCGAGCAGTACTTC. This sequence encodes CAWSVARGSEQYF.

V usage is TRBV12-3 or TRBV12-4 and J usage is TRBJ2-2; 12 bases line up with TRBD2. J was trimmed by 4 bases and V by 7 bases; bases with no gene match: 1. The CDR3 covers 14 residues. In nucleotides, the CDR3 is TGTGCCAGCACACTAGCGGGAGGCACCGGGGAGCTGTTTTTT. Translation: CASTLAGGTGELFF.

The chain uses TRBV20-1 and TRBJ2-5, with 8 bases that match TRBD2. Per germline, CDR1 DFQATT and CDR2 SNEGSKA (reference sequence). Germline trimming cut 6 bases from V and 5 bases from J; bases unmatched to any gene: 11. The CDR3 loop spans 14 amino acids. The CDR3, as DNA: TGCAGTGCGTCATCCGGGAGGGCCCGGGAGACCCAGTACTTC. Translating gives CSASSGRARETQYF.

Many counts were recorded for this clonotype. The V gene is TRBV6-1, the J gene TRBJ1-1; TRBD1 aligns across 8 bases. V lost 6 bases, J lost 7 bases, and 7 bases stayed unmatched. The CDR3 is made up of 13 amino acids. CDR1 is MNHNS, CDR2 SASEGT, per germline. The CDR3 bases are TGTGCCAGCAGCAGGCAGGGGGCTGGTGAAGCTTTCTTT. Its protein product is CASSRQGAGEAFF.

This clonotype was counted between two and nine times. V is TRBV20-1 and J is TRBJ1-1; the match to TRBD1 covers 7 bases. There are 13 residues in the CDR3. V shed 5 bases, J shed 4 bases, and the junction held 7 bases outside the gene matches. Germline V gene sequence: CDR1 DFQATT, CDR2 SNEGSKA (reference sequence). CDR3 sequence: CSAGDSGSTEAFF. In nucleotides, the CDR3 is TGCAGTGCTGGGGACAGTGGGAGCACTGAAGCTTTCTTT.

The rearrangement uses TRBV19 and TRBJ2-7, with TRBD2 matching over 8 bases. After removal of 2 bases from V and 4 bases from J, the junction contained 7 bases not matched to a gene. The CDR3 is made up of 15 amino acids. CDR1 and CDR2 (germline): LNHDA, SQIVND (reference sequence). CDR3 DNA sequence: TGTGCCAGTAGTATACCCAGCGGGAGTTGGTACGAGCAGTACTTC. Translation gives CASSIPSGSWYEQYF.

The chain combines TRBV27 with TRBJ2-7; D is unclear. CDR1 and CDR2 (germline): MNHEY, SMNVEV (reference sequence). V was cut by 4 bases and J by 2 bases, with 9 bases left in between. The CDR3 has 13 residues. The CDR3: CASSWKMTYEQYF. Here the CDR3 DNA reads TGTGCCAGCAGTTGGAAAATGACCTACGAGCAGTACTTC.

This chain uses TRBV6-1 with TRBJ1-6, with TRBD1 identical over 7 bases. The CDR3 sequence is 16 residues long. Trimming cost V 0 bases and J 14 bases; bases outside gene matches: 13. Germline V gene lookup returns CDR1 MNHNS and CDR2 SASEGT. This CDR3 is CASSEAAGTVVTALHF. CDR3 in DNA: TGTGCCAGCAGTGAAGCTGCCGGGACAGTTGTCACAGCCCTCCACTTT.

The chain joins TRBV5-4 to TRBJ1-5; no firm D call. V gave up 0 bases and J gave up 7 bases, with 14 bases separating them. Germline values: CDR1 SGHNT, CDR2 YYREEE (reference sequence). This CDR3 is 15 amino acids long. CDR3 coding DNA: TGTGCCAGCAGCTTGGGGGGAGGTAGGCAGCAGCCCCAGCATTTT. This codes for CASSLGGGRQQPQHF.

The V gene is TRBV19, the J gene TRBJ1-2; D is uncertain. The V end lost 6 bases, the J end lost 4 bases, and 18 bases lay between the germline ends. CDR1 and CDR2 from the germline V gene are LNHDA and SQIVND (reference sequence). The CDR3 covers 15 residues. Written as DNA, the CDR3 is TGTGCCAGTAGCGTTGGACGGCCTGTTTCCTATGGCTACACCTTC. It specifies CASSVGRPVSYGYTF.

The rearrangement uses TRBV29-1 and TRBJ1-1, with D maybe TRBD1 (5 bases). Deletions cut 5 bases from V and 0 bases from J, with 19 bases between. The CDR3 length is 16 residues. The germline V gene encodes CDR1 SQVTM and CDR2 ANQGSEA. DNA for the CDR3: TGCAGCGTTCTCGACGGGGGTGAGGGGATGAACACTGAAGCTTTCTTT. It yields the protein CSVLDGGEGMNTEAFF.

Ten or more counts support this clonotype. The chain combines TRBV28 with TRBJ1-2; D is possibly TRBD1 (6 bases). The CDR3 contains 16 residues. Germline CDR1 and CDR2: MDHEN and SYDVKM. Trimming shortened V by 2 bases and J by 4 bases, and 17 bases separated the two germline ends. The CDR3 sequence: CASSLISSGDSYGYTF. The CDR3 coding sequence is TGTGCCAGCAGTTTAATCAGTTCAGGGGATAGCTATGGCTACACCTTC.